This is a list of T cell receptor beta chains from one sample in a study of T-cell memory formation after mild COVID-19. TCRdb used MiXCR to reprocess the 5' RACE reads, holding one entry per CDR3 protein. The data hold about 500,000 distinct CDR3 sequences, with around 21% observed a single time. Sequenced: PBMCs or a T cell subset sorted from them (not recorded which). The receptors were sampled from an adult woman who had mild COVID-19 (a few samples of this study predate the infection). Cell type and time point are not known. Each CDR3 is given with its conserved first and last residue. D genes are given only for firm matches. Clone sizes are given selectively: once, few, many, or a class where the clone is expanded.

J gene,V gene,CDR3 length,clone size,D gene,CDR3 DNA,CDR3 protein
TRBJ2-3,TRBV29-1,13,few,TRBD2,TGCAGCACCTATAGCGGGGGCACAGATACGCAGTATTTT,CSTYSGGTDTQYF
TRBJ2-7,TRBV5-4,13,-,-,TGTGCCAGCAGCCGGTGGGGGAACTACGAGCAGTACTTC,CASSRWGNYEQYF
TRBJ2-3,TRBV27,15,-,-,TGTGCCAGCGCCTGGGAGTGGGGCAAGACAGATACGCAGTATTTT,CASAWEWGKTDTQYF
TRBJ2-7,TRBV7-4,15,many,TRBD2,TGTGCCAGCAGCTTACCTAGCGGGAGTCTGTGCGAGCAGTACTTC,CASSLPSGSLCEQYF
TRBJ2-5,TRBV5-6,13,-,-,TGTGCCAGCAGCTTGGAACTAGGATGGACCCAGTACTTC,CASSLELGWTQYF
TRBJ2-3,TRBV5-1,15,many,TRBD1,TGCGCCAGCAGCTTGGGACAGGGTACGATCGGTACGCAGTATTTT,CASSLGQGTIGTQYF
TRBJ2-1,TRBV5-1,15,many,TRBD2,TGCGCCAGCAAAGGAGGGGAGGGGATATACAATGAGCAGTTCTTC,CASKGGEGIYNEQFF
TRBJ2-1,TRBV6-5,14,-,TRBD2,TGTGCCAGCGGTAGGCGGGGGGGCTACAATGAGCAGTTCTTC,CASGRRGGYNEQFF
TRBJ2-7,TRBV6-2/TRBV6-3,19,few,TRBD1,TGTGCCAGCAGTTACTGGACAGGGGGCGCGTCGTGGAGCTCCTACGAGCAGTACTTC,CASSYWTGGASWSSYEQYF
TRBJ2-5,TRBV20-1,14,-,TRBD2,TGCAGTGCCGCCCTTAGCGGGAGAAAAGAGACCCAGTACTTC,CSAALSGRKETQYF
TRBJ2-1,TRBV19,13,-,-,TGTGCCAGTGCCCCTCACCGAAAACTTGAGCAGTTCTTC,CASAPHRKLEQFF